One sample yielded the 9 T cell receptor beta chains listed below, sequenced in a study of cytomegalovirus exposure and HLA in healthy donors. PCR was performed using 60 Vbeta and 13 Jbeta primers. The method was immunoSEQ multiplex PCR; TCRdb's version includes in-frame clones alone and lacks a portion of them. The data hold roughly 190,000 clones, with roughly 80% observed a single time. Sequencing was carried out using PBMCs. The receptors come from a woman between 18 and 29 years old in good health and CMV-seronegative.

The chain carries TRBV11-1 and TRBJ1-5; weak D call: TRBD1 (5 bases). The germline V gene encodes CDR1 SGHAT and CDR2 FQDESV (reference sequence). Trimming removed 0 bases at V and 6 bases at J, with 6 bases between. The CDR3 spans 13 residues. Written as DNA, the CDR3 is TGTGCCAGCAGCTTAGCGGGGGGTCAGCCCCAGCATTTT. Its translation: CASSLAGGQPQHF. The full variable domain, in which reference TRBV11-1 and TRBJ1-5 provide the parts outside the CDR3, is EAEVAQSPRYKITEKSQAVAFWCDPISGHATLYWYRQILGQGPELLVQFQDESVVDDSQLPKDRFSAERLKGVDSTLKIQPAELGDSAMYLCASSLAGGQPQHFGDGTRLSIL.

Written as DNA, the CDR3 is TGTGCCAGTAGCGCAAGGGGTGGCTACACCTTC. Translation: CASSARGGYTF. The V gene is TRBV19, the J gene TRBJ1-2; D possibly corresponds to TRBD1 (5 bases). Germline V CDR1 and CDR2: LNHDA, SQIVND (reference sequence). The V and J ends lost 6 bases and 7 bases respectively, with 9 bases between them. The length of the CDR3 is 11 residues.

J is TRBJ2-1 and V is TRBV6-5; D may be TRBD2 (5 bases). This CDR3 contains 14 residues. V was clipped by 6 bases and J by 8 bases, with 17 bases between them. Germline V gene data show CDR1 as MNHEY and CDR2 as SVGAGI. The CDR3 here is CASRLTGIEDEQFF. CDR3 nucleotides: TGTGCCAGCAGATTGACCGGGATCGAGGATGAGCAGTTCTTC.

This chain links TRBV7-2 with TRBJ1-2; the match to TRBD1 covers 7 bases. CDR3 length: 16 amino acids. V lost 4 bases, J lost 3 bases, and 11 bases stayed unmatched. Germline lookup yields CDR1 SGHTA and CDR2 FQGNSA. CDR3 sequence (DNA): TGTGCCAGCAGCTCCCAGGTAGGGGGCTTATACTATGGCTACACCTTC. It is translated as CASSSQVGGLYYGYTF. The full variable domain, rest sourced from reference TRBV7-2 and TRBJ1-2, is GAGVSQSPSNKVTEKGKDVELRCDPISGHTALYWYRQSLGQGLEFLIYFQGNSAPDKSGLPSDRFSAERTGGSVSTLTIQRTQQEDSAVYLCASSSQVGGLYYGYTFGSGTRLTVV.

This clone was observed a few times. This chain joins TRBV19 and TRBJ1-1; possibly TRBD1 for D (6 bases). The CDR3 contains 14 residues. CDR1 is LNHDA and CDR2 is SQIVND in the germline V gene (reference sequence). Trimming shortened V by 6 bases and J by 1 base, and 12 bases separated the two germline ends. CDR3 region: CASSLGAGNTEAFF. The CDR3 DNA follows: TGTGCCAGTAGCCTGGGGGCTGGGAACACTGAAGCTTTCTTT. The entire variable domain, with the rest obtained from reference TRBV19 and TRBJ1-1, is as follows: DGGITQSPKYLFRKEGQNVTLSCEQNLNHDAMYWYRQDPGQGLRLIYYSQIVNDFQKGDIAEGYSVSREKKESFPLTVTSAQKNPTAFYLCASSLGAGNTEAFFGQGTRLTVV.

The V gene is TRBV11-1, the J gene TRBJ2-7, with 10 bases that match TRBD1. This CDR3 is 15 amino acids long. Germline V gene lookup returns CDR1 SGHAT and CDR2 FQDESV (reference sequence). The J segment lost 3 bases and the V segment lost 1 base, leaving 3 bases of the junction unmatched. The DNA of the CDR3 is TGTGCCAGCAGCTTAGTGGGGACAGGGGACTACGAGCAGTACTTC. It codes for CASSLVGTGDYEQYF.

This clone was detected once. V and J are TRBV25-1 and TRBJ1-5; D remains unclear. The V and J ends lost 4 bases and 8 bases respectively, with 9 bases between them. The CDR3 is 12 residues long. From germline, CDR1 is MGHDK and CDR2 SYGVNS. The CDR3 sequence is CASSAGLEPQHF. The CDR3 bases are TGTGCCAGCAGTGCGGGTTTGGAGCCCCAGCATTTT.

CDR3 bases: TGTGCCAGCAGTTTTGCAGCGGCAAGTAGCTCCTACAATGAGCAGTTCTTC. Protein product: CASSFAAASSSYNEQFF. The V and J genes are TRBV28 and TRBJ2-1; D might be TRBD2 (5 bases). The CDR3 runs 17 residues. Trimming removed 3 bases from V and 0 bases from J, with 15 bases in between. Germline V CDR1 and CDR2: MDHEN, SYDVKM.

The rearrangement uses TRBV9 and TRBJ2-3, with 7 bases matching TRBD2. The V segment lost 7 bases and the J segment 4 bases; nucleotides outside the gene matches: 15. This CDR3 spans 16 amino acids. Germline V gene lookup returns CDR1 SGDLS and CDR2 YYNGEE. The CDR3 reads CASGEGVGGFADTQYF. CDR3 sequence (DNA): TGTGCCAGCGGCGAGGGAGTGGGAGGGTTCGCAGATACGCAGTATTTT.